The 28 T cell receptor beta chains given below trace back to one sample, sequenced in a study of OX40 agonist ivuxolimab in advanced cancers. The repertoire was sequenced with immunoSEQ multiplex PCR; TCRdb's copy has only in-frame clones and lacks some. The table shows some 49,000 clones, with 80% to 85% occurring only once. The sample was CD4+ or CD8+ T cells sorted from blood, taken in a trial of the OX40 agonist ivuxolimab. The receptors stem from an adult with an advanced solid tumor such as melanoma, head and neck, liver or kidney cancer.

J is TRBJ1-2 and V is TRBV18; D is unclear. The CDR3 totals 13 residues. Trimming removed 6 bases from V and 3 bases from J, with 11 bases in between. Germline-derived CDR1 and CDR2 are KGHSH and LQKENI. The CDR3 loop reads CASSRPDYYGYTF. CDR3 nucleotides: TGTGCCAGCTCGCGACCGGATTACTATGGCTACACCTTC.

The chain links TRBV9 to TRBJ2-5, with D maybe TRBD2 (5 bases). The CDR3 is made up of 15 amino acids. V lost 4 bases, J lost 2 bases, and 15 bases lay in between. Germline assignment: CDR1 SGDLS and CDR2 YYNGEE. The CDR3 is CASSPGRGTQETQYF. DNA of the CDR3: TGTGCCAGCAGCCCCGGCCGGGGAACACAAGAGACCCAGTACTTC.

The chain joins TRBV19 to TRBJ2-5; 9 bases are a match to TRBD1. CDR1 and CDR2 (germline): LNHDA, SQIVND (reference sequence). This CDR3 has 16 residues. After removal of 4 bases from V and 4 bases from J, the junction contained 10 bases not matched to a gene. The CDR3 coding sequence is TGTGCCAGTAGTAGACGACCGGGACAGGGACGAGAGACCCAGTACTTC. It codes for CASSRRPGQGRETQYF. Full variable domain (missing parts from reference TRBV19 and TRBJ2-5): DGGITQSPKYLFRKEGQNVTLSCEQNLNHDAMYWYRQDPGQGLRLIYYSQIVNDFQKGDIAEGYSVSREKKESFPLTVTSAQKNPTAFYLCASSRRPGQGRETQYFGPGTRLLVL.

The rearrangement joins TRBV6-6 to TRBJ1-6; no clear D gene. Trimming left V 0 bases short and J 10 bases short, with 7 bases between. The CDR3 sequence is 13 residues long. CDR1 and CDR2 from the germline V gene are MNHNY and SVGAGI (reference sequence). The chain's CDR3 is CASSYSRFSPLHF. The CDR3 DNA reads as TGTGCCAGCAGTTACTCGAGATTCTCACCCCTCCACTTT.

This chain connects TRBV7-2 to TRBJ2-1; D is possibly TRBD2 (6 bases). CDR1 SGHTA and CDR2 FQGNSA come from the germline V gene. V lost 1 base to trimming and J lost 2 bases, with 15 bases between them. The CDR3 is made up of 17 amino acids. As DNA, the CDR3 is TGTGCCAGCAGCTTAGTATCCGGCGGGGATCCCTACAATGAGCAGTTCTTC. This gives the protein CASSLVSGGDPYNEQFF.

The chain recombines TRBV11-3 with TRBJ2-3; D remains ambiguous. Trimming cost V 8 bases and J 6 bases, with 15 bases left between them. Germline V gene sequence: CDR1 SGHNT, CDR2 YENEEA. The CDR3 has 13 residues. CDR3 bases: TGTGCCAGCCTGGGTGGGGTAGGGGATACGCAGTATTTT. This codes for CASLGGVGDTQYF.

This sequence joins TRBV5-1 and TRBJ2-7; 7 positions match TRBD2. The J segment lost 6 bases and the V segment lost 4 bases, leaving 4 bases of the junction unmatched. Germline V lookup: CDR1 SGHRS, CDR2 YFSETQ. The CDR3 length is 12 residues. CDR3 loop: CASSPTGGEQYF. CDR3 DNA: TGCGCCAGCAGCCCTACGGGGGGCGAGCAGTACTTC.

The chain employs TRBV6-1 and TRBJ1-5; TRBD1 matches 11 bases. Germline loops: CDR1 MNHNS, CDR2 SASEGT. This CDR3 region has 14 residues. Trimming at V came to 7 bases and at J to 7 bases, leaving 6 bases not matched to a gene. CDR3: CASIPGQGGQPQHF. The CDR3 coding sequence is TGTGCCAGCATACCGGGACAGGGGGGGCAGCCCCAGCATTTT.

This clone turned up a few times. The chain carries TRBV28 and TRBJ1-6; D call uncertain. This CDR3 spans 13 amino acids. Germline V gene sequence: CDR1 MDHEN, CDR2 SYDVKM. The V end was cut by 5 bases, the J end by 17 bases, with 19 bases between. CDR3 sequence: CASSTDSGFSVHF. CDR3 nucleotide sequence: TGTGCCAGCAGTACGGACTCCGGGTTTTCCGTCCACTTT.

This clone was detected once. This chain links TRBV6-1 with TRBJ1-2; TRBD1 agrees at 8 bases. CDR1 is MNHNS, CDR2 SASEGT, per germline. The V segment lost 8 bases and the J segment 7 bases; nucleotides outside the gene matches: 12. The CDR3 covers 14 residues. In DNA, the CDR3 is TGTGCCAGCCGGACAGGGTACCTTTCGGGTGGCTACACCTTC. It is translated as CASRTGYLSGGYTF.

The chain carries TRBV6-5 and TRBJ1-1; D gene uncertain. Trimming pared 0 bases from V and 8 bases from J, leaving 10 bases between. There are 13 residues in the CDR3. Per germline, CDR1 MNHEY and CDR2 SVGAGI. Here the CDR3 reads CASSYSYPQEAFF. Here the CDR3 DNA reads TGTGCCAGCAGTTACTCGTACCCCCAAGAAGCTTTCTTT.

This clone came up a few times. The V call is TRBV29-1, the J call TRBJ2-1; tentative D call: TRBD1 (6 bases). Germline assignment: CDR1 SQVTM and CDR2 ANQGSEA. There are 12 residues in the CDR3. V lost 3 bases, J lost 9 bases, and 12 bases lay in between. The CDR3 DNA follows: TGCAGCGTTGATTCCCAGGGGACTGAGCAGTTCTTC. Protein sequence: CSVDSQGTEQFF.

This clone was observed a handful of times. The chain has TRBV30 and TRBJ1-1; 7 nucleotides agree with TRBD1. Germline lookup yields CDR1 GTSNPN and CDR2 SVGIG (reference sequence). V lost 8 bases and J lost 0; bases outside the gene matches: 9. The CDR3 runs to 14 residues. The CDR3 coding sequence is TGTGCCCGCCAGGGGGGAGGGTTGAACACTGAAGCTTTCTTT. It specifies CARQGGGLNTEAFF.

The V call is TRBV30, the J call TRBJ2-2; no firm D call. Germline V gene lookup returns CDR1 GTSNPN and CDR2 SVGIG (reference sequence). The V end was cut by 0 bases, the J end by 3 bases, with 11 bases between. CDR3 length equals 15 residues. The CDR3 region has the DNA TGTGCCTGGAGTGTAAAGGGTTCGCACACCGGGGAGCTGTTTTTT. This translates into CAWSVKGSHTGELFF.

The chain couples TRBV5-4 to TRBJ2-3, with 8 nucleotides matching TRBD2. This CDR3 region has 12 residues. Germline V lookup: CDR1 SGHNT, CDR2 YYREEE (reference sequence). The V gene end was trimmed by 4 bases and the J gene end by 6 bases; junction bases not matched to a gene: 1. DNA of the CDR3: TGTGCCAGCAGCGCTAGCGGGGATACGCAGTATTTT. As protein: CASSASGDTQYF.

The chain carries TRBV5-4 and TRBJ2-3, with 7 bases matching TRBD1. This CDR3 spans 15 amino acids. The germline V gene encodes CDR1 SGHNT and CDR2 YYREEE (reference sequence). The V gene end was trimmed by 2 bases and the J gene end by 0 bases; junction bases not matched to a gene: 3. Here the CDR3 DNA reads TGTGCCAGCAGCTTAGGGGGCACTAGCACAGATACGCAGTATTTT. This translates into CASSLGGTSTDTQYF. Based on the CDR3 plus reference TRBV5-4 and TRBJ2-3, the full variable domain is ETGVTQSPTHLIKTRGQQVTLRCSSQSGHNTVSWYQQALGQGPQFIFQYYREEENGRGNFPPRFSGLQFPNYSSELNVNALELDDSALYLCASSLGGTSTDTQYFGPGTRLTVL.

This rearrangement joins TRBV18 to TRBJ2-1; D is possibly TRBD1 (7 bases). Germline loops: CDR1 KGHSH, CDR2 LQKENI. With 2 bases removed from V and 4 bases from J, the gap between germline ends came to 12 bases. CDR3 length: 15 residues. The CDR3 nucleotides read TGTGCCAGCTCACCAGCGGGACAGATATACAATGAGCAGTTCTTC. Protein sequence: CASSPAGQIYNEQFF. The variable domain in full, with the rest retrieved from reference TRBV18 and TRBJ2-1, is NAGVMQNPRHLVRRRGQEARLRCSPMKGHSHVYWYRQLPEEGLKFMVYLQKENIIDESGMPKERFSAEFPKEGPSILRIQQVVRGDSAAYFCASSPAGQIYNEQFFGPGTRLTVL.

This clone was picked up one time. The chain uses TRBV27 and TRBJ2-7, with D tentatively TRBD1 or TRBD2 (5 bases each). Germline V gene lookup returns CDR1 MNHEY and CDR2 SMNVEV (reference sequence). The CDR3 covers 15 residues. Trimming left V 6 bases short and J 3 bases short, with 18 bases between. The CDR3 bases are TGTGCCAGCAGATTGTCCGGGACCCTTTTCTACGAGCAGTACTTC. Amino acids: CASRLSGTLFYEQYF.

The chain has TRBV19 and TRBJ2-3; D is possibly TRBD2 (6 bases). The CDR3 has 14 residues. V lost 2 bases and J 3 bases, leaving 9 bases between the germline ends. Germline loops: CDR1 LNHDA, CDR2 SQIVND (reference sequence). The CDR3 region has the DNA TGTGCCAGTAGTATACAGGGAGGAACAGATACGCAGTATTTT. Protein: CASSIQGGTDTQYF. The variable domain in full, completed from reference TRBV19 and TRBJ2-3, reads DGGITQSPKYLFRKEGQNVTLSCEQNLNHDAMYWYRQDPGQGLRLIYYSQIVNDFQKGDIAEGYSVSREKKESFPLTVTSAQKNPTAFYLCASSIQGGTDTQYFGPGTRLTVL.

The genes are TRBV9 and TRBJ1-4, with no clear D. V was shortened by 3 bases and J by 5 bases, with 11 bases between the two germline ends. The CDR3 consists of 14 residues. CDR1 and CDR2 from the germline V gene are SGDLS and YYNGEE. CDR3 nucleotides: TGTGCCAGCAGCGCAGATATGAGCAATGAAAAACTGTTTTTT. It translates to CASSADMSNEKLFF.

This clone was recorded once. The rearrangement uses TRBV7-8 and TRBJ2-3; D remains unclear. V lost 6 bases, J lost 2 bases, and 15 bases lay in between. The CDR3 totals 15 residues. Germline loops: CDR1 SGHVS, CDR2 FQNEAQ. The CDR3: CASSLTRGYTDTQYF. The CDR3 region has the DNA TGTGCCAGCAGTCTGACGAGAGGCTACACAGATACGCAGTATTTT.

The V and J genes are TRBV5-1 and TRBJ2-3, with D hard to call. The germline V gene has CDR1 SGHRS and CDR2 YFSETQ. The V gene lost 5 bases and the J gene lost 0 bases, with 10 bases spanning the gap. This CDR3 has 14 amino acids. The CDR3 DNA reads TGCGCCAGCAGAGTTGCGCCGAGCACAGATACGCAGTATTTT. Protein product: CASRVAPSTDTQYF. Supplemented by reference TRBV5-1 and TRBJ2-3, the full variable domain reads KAGVTQTPRYLIKTRGQQVTLSCSPISGHRSVSWYQQTPGQGLQFLFEYFSETQRNKGNFPGRFSGRQFSNSRSEMNVSTLELGDSALYLCASRVAPSTDTQYFGPGTRLTVL.

V is TRBV30 and J is TRBJ1-5; D is undetermined. Germline loops: CDR1 GTSNPN, CDR2 SVGIG (reference sequence). V was pared by 5 bases and J by 2 bases, with 28 bases between. This CDR3 spans 19 amino acids. This CDR3 reads CAWFLLEGRRIRGNQPQHF. DNA for the CDR3: TGTGCCTGGTTTCTACTGGAGGGCAGACGTATCCGTGGCAATCAGCCCCAGCATTTT.

The rearrangement joins TRBV6-1 to TRBJ2-7; 10 bases align to TRBD1. Germline CDR1 reads MNHNS; CDR2 reads SASEGT. CDR3 length equals 15 residues. The junction had 8 bases not matched to a gene; V was cut back by 7 bases and J by 2 bases. The DNA of the CDR3 is TGTGCCAGCATGAGGTGGGACAGGGGAACCTACGAGCAGTACTTC. Its protein product is CASMRWDRGTYEQYF.

The CDR3 protein is CASRKGVGSPLHF. CDR3 bases: TGTGCCAGCAGGAAAGGGGTGGGATCACCCCTCCACTTT. This chain uses TRBV19 with TRBJ1-6; tentative D call: TRBD1 (5 bases). V was clipped by 9 bases and J by 10 bases, with 16 bases between them. The V gene's germline CDR1 is LNHDA and CDR2 SQIVND (reference sequence). The CDR3 has 13 amino acids.

The CDR3 protein is CASSPPRGRTGELFF. The CDR3 region has the DNA TGTGCCAGCAGCCCCCCCCGGGGGAGAACCGGGGAGCTGTTTTTT. The chain links TRBV4-2 to TRBJ2-2; D possibly corresponds to TRBD2 (6 bases). Between the trimmed V and J ends, which lost 4 bases and 5 bases, there was a span of 14 bases. Germline V gene data show CDR1 as LGHNA and CDR2 as YNFKEQ. The CDR3 runs 15 residues.

The rearrangement uses TRBV4-2 and TRBJ2-5; 12 nucleotides agree with TRBD2. The CDR3 consists of 17 residues. In germline, CDR1 is LGHNA, CDR2 YNFKEQ. Germline trimming cut 1 base from V and 1 base from J; bases unmatched to any gene: 4. The CDR3 nucleotides are TGTGCCAGCAGCCAAGGGGCTAGCGGGGGGGCCCAAGAGACCCAGTACTTC. This sequence encodes CASSQGASGGAQETQYF.

This clone was found once. The chain joins TRBV5-1 to TRBJ1-4; D is undetermined. CDR3 length equals 13 residues. V lost 4 bases to trimming and J lost 5 bases, with 9 bases between them. Germline-derived CDR1 and CDR2 are SGHRS and YFSETQ. The chain's CDR3 is CASSVEGNEKLFF. In DNA, the CDR3 is TGCGCCAGCAGCGTTGAGGGAAATGAAAAACTGTTTTTT.